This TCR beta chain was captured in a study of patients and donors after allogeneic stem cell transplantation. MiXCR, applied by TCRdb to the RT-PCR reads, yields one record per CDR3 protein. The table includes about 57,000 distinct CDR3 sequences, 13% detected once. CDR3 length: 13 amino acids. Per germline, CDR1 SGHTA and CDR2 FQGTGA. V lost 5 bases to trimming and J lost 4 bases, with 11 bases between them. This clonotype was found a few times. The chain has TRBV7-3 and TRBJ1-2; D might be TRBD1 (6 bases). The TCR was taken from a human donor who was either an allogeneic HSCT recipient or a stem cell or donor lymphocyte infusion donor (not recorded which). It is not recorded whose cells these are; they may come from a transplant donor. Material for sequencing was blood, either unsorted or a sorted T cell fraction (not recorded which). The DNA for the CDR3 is TGTGCCAGCAGCGAGCAGGGGCTCTATGGCTACACCTTC. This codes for CASSEQGLYGYTF.